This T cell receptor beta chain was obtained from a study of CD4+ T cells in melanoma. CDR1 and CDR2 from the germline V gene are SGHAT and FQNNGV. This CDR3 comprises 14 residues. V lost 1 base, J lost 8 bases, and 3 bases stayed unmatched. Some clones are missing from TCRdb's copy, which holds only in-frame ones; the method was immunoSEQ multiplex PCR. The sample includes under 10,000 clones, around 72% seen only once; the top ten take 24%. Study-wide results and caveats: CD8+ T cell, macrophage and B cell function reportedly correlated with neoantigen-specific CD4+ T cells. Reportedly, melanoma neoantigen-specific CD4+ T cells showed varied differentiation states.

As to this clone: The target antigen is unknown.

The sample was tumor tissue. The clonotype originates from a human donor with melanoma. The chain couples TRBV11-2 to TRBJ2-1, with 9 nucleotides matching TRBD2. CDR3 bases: TGTGCCAGCAGCTTAGGGACTAGCGTCTATGAGCAGTTCTTC. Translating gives CASSLGTSVYEQFF.